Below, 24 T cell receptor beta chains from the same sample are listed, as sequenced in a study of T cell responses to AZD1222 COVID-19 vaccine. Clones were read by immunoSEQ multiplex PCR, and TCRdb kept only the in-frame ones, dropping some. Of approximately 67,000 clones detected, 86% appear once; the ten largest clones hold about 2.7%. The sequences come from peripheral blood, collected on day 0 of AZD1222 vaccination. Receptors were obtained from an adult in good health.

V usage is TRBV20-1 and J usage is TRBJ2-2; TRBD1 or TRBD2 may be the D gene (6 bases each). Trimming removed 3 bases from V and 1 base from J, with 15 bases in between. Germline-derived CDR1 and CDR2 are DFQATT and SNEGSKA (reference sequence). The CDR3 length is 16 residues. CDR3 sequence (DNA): TGCAGTGCTAGTGAAGGCGGAGGGGGGAACACCGGGGAGCTGTTTTTT. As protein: CSASEGGGGNTGELFF.

Written as DNA, the CDR3 is TGTGCCAGCAGTGAAGCGCGAGGGGCTATCTCACGGCCCCAGCATTTT. Its translation: CASSEARGAISRPQHF. The chain couples TRBV6-1 to TRBJ1-5, with D possibly TRBD1 on 5 matching bases. CDR1 and CDR2 (germline): MNHNS, SASEGT. The V end was cut by 0 bases, the J end by 9 bases, with 18 bases between. The length of the CDR3 is 16 residues.

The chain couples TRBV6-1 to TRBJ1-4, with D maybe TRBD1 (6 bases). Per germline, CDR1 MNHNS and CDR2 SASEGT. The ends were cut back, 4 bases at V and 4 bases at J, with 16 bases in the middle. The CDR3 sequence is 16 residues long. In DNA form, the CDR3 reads TGTGCCAGCAGTGTTTACAGGGAAAGTATTAATGAAAAACTGTTTTTT. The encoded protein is CASSVYRESINEKLFF.

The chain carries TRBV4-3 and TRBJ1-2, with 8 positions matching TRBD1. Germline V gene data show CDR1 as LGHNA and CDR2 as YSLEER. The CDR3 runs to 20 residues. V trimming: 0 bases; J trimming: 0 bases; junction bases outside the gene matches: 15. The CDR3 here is CASSQDRAQGVLPANYGYTF. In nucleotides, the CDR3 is TGCGCCAGCAGCCAAGATAGGGCACAGGGGGTTCTGCCCGCTAACTATGGCTACACCTTC.

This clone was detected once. CDR3 bases: TGTGCCAGCAGTGATGACGGGGTCTCCTACAATGAGCAGTTCTTC. The encoded protein is CASSDDGVSYNEQFF. This rearrangement joins TRBV2 to TRBJ2-1, with D possibly being TRBD2 (5 bases). The germline V and J ends were trimmed by 3 bases and 0 bases, with 9 bases remaining between them. This CDR3 comprises 15 residues. Looked up from germline, CDR1 is SNHLY and CDR2 is FYNNEI.

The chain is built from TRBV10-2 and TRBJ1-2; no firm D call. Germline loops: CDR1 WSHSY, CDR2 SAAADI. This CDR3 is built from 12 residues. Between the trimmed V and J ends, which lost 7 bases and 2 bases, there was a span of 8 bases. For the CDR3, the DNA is TGCGCCAGCACGGACGGCAACTATGGCTACACCTTC. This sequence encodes CASTDGNYGYTF.

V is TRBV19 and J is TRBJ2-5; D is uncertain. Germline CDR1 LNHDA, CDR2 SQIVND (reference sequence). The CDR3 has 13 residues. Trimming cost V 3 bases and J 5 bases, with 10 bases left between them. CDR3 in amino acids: CASSIASGETQYF. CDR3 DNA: TGTGCCAGTAGTATTGCGTCCGGGGAGACCCAGTACTTC.

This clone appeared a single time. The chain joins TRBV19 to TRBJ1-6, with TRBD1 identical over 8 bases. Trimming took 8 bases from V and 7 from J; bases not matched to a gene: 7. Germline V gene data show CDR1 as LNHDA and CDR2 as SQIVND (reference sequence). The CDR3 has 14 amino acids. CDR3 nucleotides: TGTGCCAGTGCGGACCGGACAGGGAATTCACCCCTCCACTTT. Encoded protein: CASADRTGNSPLHF.

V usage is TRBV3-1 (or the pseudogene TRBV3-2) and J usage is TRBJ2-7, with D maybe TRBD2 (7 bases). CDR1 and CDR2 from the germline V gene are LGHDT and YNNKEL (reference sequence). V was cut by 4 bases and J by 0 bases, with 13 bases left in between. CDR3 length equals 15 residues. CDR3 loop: CASSRRAGASYEQYF. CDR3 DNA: TGTGCCAGCAGCCGACGGGCGGGGGCCTCCTACGAGCAGTACTTC.

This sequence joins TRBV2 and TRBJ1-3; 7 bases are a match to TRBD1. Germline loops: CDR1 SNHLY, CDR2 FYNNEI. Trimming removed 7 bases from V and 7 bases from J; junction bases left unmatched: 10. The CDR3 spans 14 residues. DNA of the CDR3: TGTGCCAGCAAAGGGGACAGAATCGTGAACACCATATATTTT. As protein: CASKGDRIVNTIYF.

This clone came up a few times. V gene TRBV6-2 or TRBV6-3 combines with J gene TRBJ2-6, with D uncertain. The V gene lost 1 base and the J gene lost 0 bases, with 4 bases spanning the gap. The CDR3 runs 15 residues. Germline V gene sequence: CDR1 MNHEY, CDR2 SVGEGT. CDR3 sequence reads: CASSYFSSGANVLTF. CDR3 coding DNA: TGTGCCAGCAGTTACTTTAGCTCTGGGGCCAACGTCCTGACTTTC.

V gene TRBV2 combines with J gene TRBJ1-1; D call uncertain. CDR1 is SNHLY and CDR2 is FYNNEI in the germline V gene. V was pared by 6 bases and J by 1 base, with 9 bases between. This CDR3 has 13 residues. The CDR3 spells CASSGEKNTEAFF. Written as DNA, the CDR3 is TGTGCCAGCAGCGGGGAAAAGAACACTGAAGCTTTCTTT.

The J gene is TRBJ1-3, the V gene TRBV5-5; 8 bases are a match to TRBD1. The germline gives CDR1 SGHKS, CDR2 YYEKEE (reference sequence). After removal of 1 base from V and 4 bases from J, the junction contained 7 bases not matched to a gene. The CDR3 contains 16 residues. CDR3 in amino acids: CASSLLDRALGNTIYF. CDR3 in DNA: TGTGCCAGCAGCTTGCTGGACAGGGCGCTGGGAAACACCATATATTTT.

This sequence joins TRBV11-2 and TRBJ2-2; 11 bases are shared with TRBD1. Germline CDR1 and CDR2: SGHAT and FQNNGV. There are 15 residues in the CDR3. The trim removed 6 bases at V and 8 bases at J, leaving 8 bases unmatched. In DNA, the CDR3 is TGTGCCAGCAGGTTGGACAGGGGGCGGCAAGGGGAGCTGTTTTTT. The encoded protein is CASRLDRGRQGELFF.

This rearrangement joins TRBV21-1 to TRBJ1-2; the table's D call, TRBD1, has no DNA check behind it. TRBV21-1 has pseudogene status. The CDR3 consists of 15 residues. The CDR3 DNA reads TGTGCCAGCAGCAAGGAACGACAGGGCAACTATGGCTACACCTTC. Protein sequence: CASSKERQGNYGYTF.

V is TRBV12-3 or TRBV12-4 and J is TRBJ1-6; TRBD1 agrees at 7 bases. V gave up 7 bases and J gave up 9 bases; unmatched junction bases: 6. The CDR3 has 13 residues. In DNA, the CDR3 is TGTGCCAGCAATGAGGGGGCAGGTTCACCCCTCCACTTT. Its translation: CASNEGAGSPLHF.

CDR3 region: CASSLAGGQETQYF. The CDR3 bases are TGCGCCAGCAGCTTGGCGGGGGGGCAAGAGACCCAGTACTTC. V and J are TRBV5-1 and TRBJ2-5; 8 bases line up with TRBD2. The CDR3 covers 14 residues. V lost 0 bases, J lost 2 bases, and 0 bases stayed unmatched. Germline V CDR1 and CDR2: SGHRS, YFSETQ.

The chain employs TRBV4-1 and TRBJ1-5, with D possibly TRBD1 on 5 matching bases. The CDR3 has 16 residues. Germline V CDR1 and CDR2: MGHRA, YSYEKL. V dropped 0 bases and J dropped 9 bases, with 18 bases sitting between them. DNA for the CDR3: TGCGCCAGCAGCCAAGATCCAGGGCAGGGATGGGGGCCCCAGCATTTT. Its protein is CASSQDPGQGWGPQHF.

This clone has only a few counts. In DNA, the CDR3 is TGTGCCAGCTCACCCGGACGGTATAGTGGCAATCAGCCCCAGCATTTT. Translation: CASSPGRYSGNQPQHF. The rearrangement links TRBV18 to TRBJ1-5; D gene ambiguous. The CDR3 sequence is 16 residues long. Deletions cut 3 bases from V and 2 bases from J, with 14 bases between. Germline V gene sequence: CDR1 KGHSH, CDR2 LQKENI. Drawing the rest from reference TRBV18 and TRBJ1-5, the complete variable domain is NAGVMQNPRHLVRRRGQEARLRCSPMKGHSHVYWYRQLPEEGLKFMVYLQKENIIDESGMPKERFSAEFPKEGPSILRIQQVVRGDSAAYFCASSPGRYSGNQPQHFGDGTRLSIL.

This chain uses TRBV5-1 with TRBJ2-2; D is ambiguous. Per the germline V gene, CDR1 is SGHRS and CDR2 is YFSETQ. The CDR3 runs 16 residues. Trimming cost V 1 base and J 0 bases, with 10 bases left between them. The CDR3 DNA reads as TGCGCCAGCAGCTTGAGGGTTCAAGCGAACACCGGGGAGCTGTTTTTT. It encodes CASSLRVQANTGELFF.

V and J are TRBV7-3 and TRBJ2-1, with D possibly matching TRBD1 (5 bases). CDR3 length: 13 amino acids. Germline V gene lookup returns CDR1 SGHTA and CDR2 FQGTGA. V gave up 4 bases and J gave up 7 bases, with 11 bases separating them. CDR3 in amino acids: CASSSAGRNEQFF. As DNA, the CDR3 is TGTGCCAGCAGCTCCGCAGGGCGAAATGAGCAGTTCTTC. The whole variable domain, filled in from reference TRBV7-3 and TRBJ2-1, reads GAGVSQTPSNKVTEKGKYVELRCDPISGHTALYWYRQSLGQGPEFLIYFQGTGAADDSGLPNDRFFAVRPEGSVSTLKIQRTERGDSAVYLCASSSAGRNEQFFGPGTRLTVL.

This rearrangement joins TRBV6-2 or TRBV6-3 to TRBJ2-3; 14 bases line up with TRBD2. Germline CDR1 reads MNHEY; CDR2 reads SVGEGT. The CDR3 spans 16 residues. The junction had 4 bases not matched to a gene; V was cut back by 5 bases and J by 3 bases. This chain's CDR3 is CASSRGLAGATDTQYF. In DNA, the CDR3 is TGTGCCAGCAGTCGGGGACTAGCGGGAGCGACAGATACGCAGTATTTT.

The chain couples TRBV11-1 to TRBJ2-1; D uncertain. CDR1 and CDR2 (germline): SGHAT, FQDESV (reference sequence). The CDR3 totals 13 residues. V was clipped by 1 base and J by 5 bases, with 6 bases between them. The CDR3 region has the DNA TGTGCCAGCAGCTTAGGACCGGACAATGAGCAGTTCTTC. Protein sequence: CASSLGPDNEQFF. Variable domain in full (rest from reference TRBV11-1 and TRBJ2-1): EAEVAQSPRYKITEKSQAVAFWCDPISGHATLYWYRQILGQGPELLVQFQDESVVDDSQLPKDRFSAERLKGVDSTLKIQPAELGDSAMYLCASSLGPDNEQFFGPGTRLTVL.

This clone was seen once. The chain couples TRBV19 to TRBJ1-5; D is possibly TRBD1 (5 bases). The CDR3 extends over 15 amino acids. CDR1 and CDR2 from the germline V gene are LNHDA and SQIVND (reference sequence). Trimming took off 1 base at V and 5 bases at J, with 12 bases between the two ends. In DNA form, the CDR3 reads TGTGCCAGTAGTATAGTAGGGGTACCTCATCAGCCCCAGCATTTT. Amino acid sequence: CASSIVGVPHQPQHF. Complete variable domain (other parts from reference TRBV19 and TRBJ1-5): DGGITQSPKYLFRKEGQNVTLSCEQNLNHDAMYWYRQDPGQGLRLIYYSQIVNDFQKGDIAEGYSVSREKKESFPLTVTSAQKNPTAFYLCASSIVGVPHQPQHFGDGTRLSIL.